The 11 T cell receptor beta chains given below trace back to one sample, sequenced in a study of naive and memory T cell subsets. Amplification of ligated cDNA took four PCR rounds with SP2 and nested alpha and beta constant primers. Via MiXCR, TCRdb re-called the 5' RACE reads, giving one row per CDR3 protein. The data hold roughly 48,000 distinct CDR3 sequences, with approximately 4.5% observed a single time. An oligonucleotide containing a UMI was ligated to the 3' end of TCR cDNA. The receptors here all came from a female donor in good health.

This clonotype came up many times. The chain uses TRBV5-1 and TRBJ2-5; 8 bases align to TRBD1. In germline, CDR1 is SGHRS, CDR2 YFSETQ. V dropped 2 bases and J dropped 4; count of bases not matched to a gene: 7. This CDR3 is 15 amino acids long. The CDR3 DNA reads TGCGCCAGCAGCTTAGCACAGGGGGGCTCAGAGACCCAGTACTTC. The encoded protein is CASSLAQGGSETQYF. The entire variable domain, with the rest obtained from reference TRBV5-1 and TRBJ2-5, is as follows: KAGVTQTPRYLIKTRGQQVTLSCSPISGHRSVSWYQQTPGQGLQFLFEYFSETQRNKGNFPGRFSGRQFSNSRSEMNVSTLELGDSALYLCASSLAQGGSETQYFGPGTRLLVL.

This clonotype has ten or more counts. The chain is built from TRBV7-2 and TRBJ2-1, with 9 nucleotides matching TRBD2. The CDR3 has 16 amino acids. J lost 9 bases, V lost 5 bases, and 14 bases had no gene match. The V gene's germline CDR1 is SGHTA and CDR2 FQGNSA. CDR3 nucleotide sequence: TGTGCCAGCAGCACCATGGCGGGAGGCGGGGGGGGTGAGCAGTTCTTC. Translation gives CASSTMAGGGGGEQFF.

This clonotype was counted ten times or more. J is TRBJ1-1 and V is TRBV12-3 or TRBV12-4; no reliable D call. The CDR3 is 12 amino acids. Trimming shortened V by 3 bases and J by 4 bases, and 6 bases separated the two germline ends. CDR3 DNA sequence: TGTGCCAGCAGTTTTCCACTCACTGAAGCTTTCTTT. Translating it yields CASSFPLTEAFF.

This clonotype was counted ten times or more. The chain carries TRBV6-1 and TRBJ2-1, with TRBD2 identical over 11 bases. The trim removed 7 bases at V and 9 bases at J, leaving 8 bases unmatched. The CDR3 loop spans 14 amino acids. The germline V gene has CDR1 MNHNS and CDR2 SASEGT. The CDR3 reads CASNLAGGQSEQFF. The DNA of the CDR3 is TGTGCCAGCAACTTAGCGGGAGGGCAAAGTGAGCAGTTCTTC.

This clonotype was recorded many times. The chain couples TRBV20-1 to TRBJ2-3; weak D call: TRBD2 (6 bases). The CDR3 extends over 15 amino acids. Germline assignment: CDR1 DFQATT and CDR2 SNEGSKA (reference sequence). V was shortened by 5 bases and J by 2 bases, with 17 bases between the two germline ends. The CDR3 here is CSALGARGATDTQYF. CDR3 bases: TGCAGTGCTCTAGGCGCGCGGGGAGCCACAGATACGCAGTATTTT.

Judged by abundance, this clonotype is medium-sized. At one end the junction does not follow the germline gene, possibly because of a read error. The chain joins TRBV7-7 to TRBJ2-2; perhaps D is TRBD1 or TRBD2 (5 bases each). CDR3 length: 18 amino acids. Germline V gene data show CDR1 as SSHAT and CDR2 as FNYEAQ (reference sequence). CDR3 sequence reads: CASSLDLGPAADTGELFF. The CDR3 DNA is TGTGCTAGCAGCTTAGATCTGGGACCCGCCGCCGACACCGGGGAGCTGTTTTTT. The complete variable domain, with remaining parts taken from reference TRBV7-7 and TRBJ2-2, reads GAGVSQSPRYKVTKRGQDVTLRCDPISSHATLYWYQQALGQGPEFLTYFNYEAQPDKSGLPSDRFSAERPEGSISTLTIQRTEQRDSAMYRCASSLDLGPAADTGELFFGEGSRLTVL.

This clonotype was seen many times. The V and J genes are TRBV6-5 and TRBJ2-5; D might be TRBD1 or TRBD2, each matching 5 bases. CDR3 length: 13 residues. Trimming took off 2 bases at V and 7 bases at J, with 11 bases between the two ends. CDR1 is MNHEY, CDR2 SVGAGI, per germline. The chain's CDR3 is CASSYELGRTQYF. CDR3 DNA: TGTGCCAGCAGTTACGAACTGGGACGGACCCAGTACTTC.

This clonotype was seen repeatedly, ten times or more. Sequence at one end of the junction differs from germline and may be a read error. The chain employs TRBV2 and TRBJ2-7, with 7 bases lining up with TRBD1. The CDR3 totals 14 residues. Germline CDR1 reads SNHLY; CDR2 reads FYNNEI. CDR3 coding DNA: TGTGCCAGCGGTGACCGGGACAGAGACTACGAGCAGTACTTC. Its translation is CASGDRDRDYEQYF.

The chain uses TRBV3-1 and TRBJ2-7, with TRBD2 matching 12 bases. J lost 6 bases, V lost 5 bases, and 8 bases had no gene match. The CDR3 covers 15 residues. Germline loops: CDR1 LGHDT, CDR2 YNNKEL (reference sequence). The CDR3 bases are TGTGCCAGCAGCATTTTCCTAGCGGGAGGGGTCGAGCAGTACTTC. It specifies CASSIFLAGGVEQYF.

Only a few counts were recorded for this clonotype. Its ends do not fully match the called genes, so a read error is possible. V is TRBV14 and J is TRBJ2-2; no reliable D call. Germline V gene sequence: CDR1 SGHDN, CDR2 FVKESK. The CDR3 spans 14 residues. CDR3 protein: CAGSQEIGPGELFF. The CDR3 DNA sequence: TGTGCCGGCAGCCAAGAAATAGGTCCCGGGGAGCTGTTTTTT.

This clonotype showed up many times. V gene TRBV30 combines with J gene TRBJ2-2, with D possibly being TRBD1 (6 bases). Germline-derived CDR1 and CDR2 are GTSNPN and SVGIG (reference sequence). Deletions cut 3 bases from V and 0 bases from J, with 11 bases between. This CDR3 spans 15 amino acids. This CDR3 reads CAWRAQGTNTGELFF. The CDR3 DNA is TGTGCCTGGAGGGCACAGGGAACGAACACCGGGGAGCTGTTTTTT. Drawing the rest from reference TRBV30 and TRBJ2-2, the complete variable domain is SQTIHQWPATLVQPVGSPLSLECTVEGTSNPNLYWYRQAAGRGLQLLFYSVGIGQISSEVPQNLSASRPQDRQFILSSKKLLLSDSGFYLCAWRAQGTNTGELFFGEGSRLTVL.